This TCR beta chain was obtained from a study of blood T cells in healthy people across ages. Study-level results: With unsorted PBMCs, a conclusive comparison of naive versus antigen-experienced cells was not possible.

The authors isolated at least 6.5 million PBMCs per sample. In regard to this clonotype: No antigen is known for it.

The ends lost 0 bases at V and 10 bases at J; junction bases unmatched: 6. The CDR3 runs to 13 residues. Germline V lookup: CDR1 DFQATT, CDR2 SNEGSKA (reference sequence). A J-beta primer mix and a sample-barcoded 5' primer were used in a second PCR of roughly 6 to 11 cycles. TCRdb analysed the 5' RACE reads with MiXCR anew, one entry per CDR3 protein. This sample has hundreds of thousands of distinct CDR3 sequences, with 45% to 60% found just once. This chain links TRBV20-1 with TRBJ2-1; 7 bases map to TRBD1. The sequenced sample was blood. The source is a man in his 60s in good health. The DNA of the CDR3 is TGCAGTGCTAGAGAAAAAGGGGGCGGGGAGCAGTTCTTC. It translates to CSAREKGGGEQFF.